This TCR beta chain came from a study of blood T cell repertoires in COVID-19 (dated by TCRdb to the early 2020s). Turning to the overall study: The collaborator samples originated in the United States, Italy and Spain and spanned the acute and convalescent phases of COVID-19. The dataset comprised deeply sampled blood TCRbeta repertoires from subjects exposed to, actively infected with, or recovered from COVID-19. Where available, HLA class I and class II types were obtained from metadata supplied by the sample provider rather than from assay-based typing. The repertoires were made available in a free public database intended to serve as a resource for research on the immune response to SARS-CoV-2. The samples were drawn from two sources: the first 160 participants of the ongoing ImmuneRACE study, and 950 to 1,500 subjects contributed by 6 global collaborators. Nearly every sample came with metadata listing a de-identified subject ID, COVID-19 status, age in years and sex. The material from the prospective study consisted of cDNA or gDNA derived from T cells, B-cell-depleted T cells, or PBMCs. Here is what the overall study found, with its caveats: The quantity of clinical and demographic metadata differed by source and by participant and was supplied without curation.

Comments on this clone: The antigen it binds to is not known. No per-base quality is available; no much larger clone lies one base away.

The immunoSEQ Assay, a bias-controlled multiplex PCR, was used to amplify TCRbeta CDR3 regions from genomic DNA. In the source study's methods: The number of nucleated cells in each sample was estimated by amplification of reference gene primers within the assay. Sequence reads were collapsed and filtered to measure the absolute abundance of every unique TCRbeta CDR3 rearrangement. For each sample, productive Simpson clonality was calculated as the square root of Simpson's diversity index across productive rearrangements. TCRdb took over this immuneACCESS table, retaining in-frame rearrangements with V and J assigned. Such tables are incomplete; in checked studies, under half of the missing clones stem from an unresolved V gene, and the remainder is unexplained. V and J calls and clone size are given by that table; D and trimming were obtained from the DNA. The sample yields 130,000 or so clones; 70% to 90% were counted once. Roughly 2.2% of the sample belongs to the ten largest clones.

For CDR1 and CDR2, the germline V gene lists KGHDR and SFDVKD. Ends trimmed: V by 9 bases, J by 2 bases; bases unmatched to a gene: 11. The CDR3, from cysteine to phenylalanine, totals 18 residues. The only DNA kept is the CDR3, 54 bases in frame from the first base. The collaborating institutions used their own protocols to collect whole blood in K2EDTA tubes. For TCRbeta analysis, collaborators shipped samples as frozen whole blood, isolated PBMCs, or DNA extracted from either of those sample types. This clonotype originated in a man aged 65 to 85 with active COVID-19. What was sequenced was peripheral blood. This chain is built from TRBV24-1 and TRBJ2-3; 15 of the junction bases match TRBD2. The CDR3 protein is CATPGLAGGPTPTDTQYF. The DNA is TGTGCCACCCCCGGACTAGCGGGAGGGCCTACCCCCACAGATACGCAGTATTTT.